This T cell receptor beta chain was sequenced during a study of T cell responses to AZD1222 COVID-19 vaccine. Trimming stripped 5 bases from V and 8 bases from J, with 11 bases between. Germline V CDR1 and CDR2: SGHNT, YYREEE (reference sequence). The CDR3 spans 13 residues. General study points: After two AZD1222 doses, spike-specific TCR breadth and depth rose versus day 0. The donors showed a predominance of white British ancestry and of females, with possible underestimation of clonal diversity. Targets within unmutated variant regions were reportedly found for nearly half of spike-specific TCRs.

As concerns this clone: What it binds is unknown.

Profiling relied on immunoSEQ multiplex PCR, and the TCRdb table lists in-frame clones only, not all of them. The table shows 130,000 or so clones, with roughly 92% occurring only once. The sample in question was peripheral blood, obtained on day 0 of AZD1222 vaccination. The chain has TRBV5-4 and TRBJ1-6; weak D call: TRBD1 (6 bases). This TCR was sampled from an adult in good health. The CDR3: CASSSEGDSPLHF. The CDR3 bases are TGTGCCAGCAGTTCAGAGGGGGATTCACCCCTCCACTTT.